The 32 T cell receptor beta chains listed next were all sequenced from one sample in a study of TIL therapy for anti-PD-1-resistant metastatic lung cancer. Time point denoted: pre-treatment sample, taken before nivolumab and TIL therapy. The libraries were made with immunoSEQ v3. Sequencing was performed with immunoSEQ multiplex PCR; in TCRdb, only in-frame clones are kept and a portion is missing. The table lists about 53,000 clones, about 73% of them singletons. The sample in question was blood, obtained at baseline. The source of these receptors is a person aged 25-79 years with non-small cell lung cancer.

The chain links TRBV7-3 to TRBJ2-6; D gene unclear. Germline CDR1 is SGHTA and CDR2 is FQGTGA. Trimming took off 0 bases at V and 2 bases at J, with 2 bases between the two ends. This CDR3 has 14 residues. The CDR3, as DNA: TGTGCCAGCAGCTTAACAGCTGGGGCCAACGTCCTGACTTTC. Its translation: CASSLTAGANVLTF.

This chain connects TRBV18 to TRBJ1-5; 7 bases agree with TRBD1. Germline V gene sequence: CDR1 KGHSH, CDR2 LQKENI. The junction had 1 base not matched to a gene; V was cut back by 4 bases and J by 4 bases. CDR3 length equals 13 residues. CDR3 in DNA: TGTGCCAGCTCACAGACAGGGAATCAGCCCCAGCATTTT. Translation: CASSQTGNQPQHF.

This chain links TRBV2 with TRBJ1-1, with unresolved D. This CDR3 has 15 amino acids. Looked up from germline, CDR1 is SNHLY and CDR2 is FYNNEI. Trimming took 6 bases from V and 0 from J, leaving 14 bases between them. The CDR3 DNA reads as TGTGCCAGCAGACCTGGACTGCACATGAACACTGAAGCTTTCTTT. Translation gives CASRPGLHMNTEAFF. Combining the CDR3 with reference TRBV2 and TRBJ1-1 gives the whole variable domain EPEVTQTPSHQVTQMGQEVILRCVPISNHLYFYWYRQILGQKVEFLVSFYNNEISEKSEIFDDQFSVERPDGSNFTLKIRSTKLEDSAMYFCASRPGLHMNTEAFFGQGTRLTVV.

The chain is built from TRBV19 and TRBJ1-4; a possible D gene is TRBD1 (6 bases). The V end lost 3 bases, the J end lost 3 bases, and 17 bases lay between the germline ends. Germline CDR1 reads LNHDA; CDR2 reads SQIVND (reference sequence). The CDR3 length is 17 residues. The CDR3 sequence is CASSIRGHGIANEKLFF. For the CDR3, the DNA is TGTGCCAGTAGTATTCGGGGGCATGGTATCGCTAATGAAAAACTGTTTTTT.

The chain uses TRBV20-1 and TRBJ2-7; no clear D. Trimming removed 3 bases at V and 4 bases at J, with 7 bases between. Germline V CDR1 and CDR2: DFQATT, SNEGSKA (reference sequence). The CDR3 covers 11 residues. The CDR3 region is CSARNEYEQYF. The CDR3 bases are TGCAGTGCTAGGAATGAGTACGAGCAGTACTTC.

The chain recombines TRBV29-1 with TRBJ1-2; 10 bases are shared with TRBD1. V lost 4 bases and J lost 6; bases outside the gene matches: 5. Germline assignment: CDR1 SQVTM and CDR2 ANQGSEA. This CDR3 spans 13 amino acids. Here the CDR3 DNA reads TGCAGCGTTGGGACAGGGGGATCGGATGGCTACACCTTC. It codes for CSVGTGGSDGYTF. Full variable domain (missing parts from reference TRBV29-1 and TRBJ1-2): SAVISQKPSRDICQRGTSLTIQCQVDSQVTMMFWYRQQPGQSLTLIATANQGSEATYESGFVIDKFPISRPNLTFSTLTVSNMSPEDSSIYLCSVGTGGSDGYTFGSGTRLTVV.

This clone has just one count. This chain links TRBV7-8 with TRBJ1-2; 9 bases map to TRBD1. J gave up 3 bases and V 0 bases, and 2 bases lay outside the gene matches. The CDR3 length is 15 residues. CDR1 and CDR2 from the germline V gene are SGHVS and FQNEAQ. For the CDR3, the DNA is TGTGCCAGCAGCTTAGCAACAGGGGGCGACTATGGCTACACCTTC. Encoded protein: CASSLATGGDYGYTF. Full variable domain (outside the CDR3, taken from reference TRBV7-8 and TRBJ1-2): GAGVSQSPRYKVAKRGQDVALRCDPISGHVSLFWYQQALGQGPEFLTYFQNEAQLDKSGLPSDRFFAERPEGSVSTLKIQRTQQEDSAVYLCASSLATGGDYGYTFGSGTRLTVV.

J is TRBJ2-1 and V is TRBV6-6, with D unclear. Germline lookup yields CDR1 MNHNY and CDR2 SVGAGI (reference sequence). V dropped 6 bases and J dropped 8 bases, with 17 bases sitting between them. The CDR3 has 14 residues. CDR3 in amino acids: CASSPLSNNYEQFF. The CDR3 coding sequence is TGTGCCAGCAGCCCTCTTTCTAACAATTATGAGCAGTTCTTC.

This clone has just one count. The V gene is TRBV7-2, the J gene TRBJ2-7; 12 nucleotides match TRBD2. Germline lookup yields CDR1 SGHTA and CDR2 FQGNSA. Trimming at V came to 2 bases and at J to 2 bases, leaving 4 bases not matched to a gene. There are 16 residues in the CDR3. The CDR3 protein is CASSLTASGRAYEQYF. Written as DNA, the CDR3 is TGTGCCAGCAGCTTAACGGCTAGCGGGAGGGCCTACGAGCAGTACTTC.

The J gene is TRBJ2-3, the V gene TRBV28; D may be TRBD2 (6 bases). Trimming left V 2 bases short and J 0 bases short, with 9 bases between. This CDR3 comprises 15 residues. Germline lookup yields CDR1 MDHEN and CDR2 SYDVKM. The CDR3 loop reads CASSLGGISTDTQYF. CDR3 coding DNA: TGTGCCAGCAGTTTAGGGGGGATCAGCACAGATACGCAGTATTTT.

The gene calls are TRBV19 and TRBJ1-1; 9 nucleotides align to TRBD1. With 6 bases clipped from V and 6 bases from J, the junction kept 5 bases outside the gene matches. The germline gives CDR1 LNHDA, CDR2 SQIVND (reference sequence). The CDR3 has 13 residues. The CDR3 is CASSRTGVPEAFF. Written as DNA, the CDR3 is TGTGCCAGTAGCCGGACAGGGGTCCCTGAAGCTTTCTTT.

This chain connects TRBV11-2 to TRBJ1-1; D gene uncertain. Germline V CDR1 and CDR2: SGHAT, FQNNGV. Trimming removed 0 bases from V and 5 bases from J, with 10 bases in between. The CDR3 is 14 amino acids. DNA of the CDR3: TGTGCCAGCAGCTTAGAATTAGGGTGGACTGAAGCTTTCTTT. Encoded protein: CASSLELGWTEAFF. The full variable domain, rest sourced from reference TRBV11-2 and TRBJ1-1, is EAGVAQSPRYKIIEKRQSVAFWCNPISGHATLYWYQQILGQGPKLLIQFQNNGVVDDSQLPKDRFSAERLKGVDSTLKIQPAKLEDSAVYLCASSLELGWTEAFFGQGTRLTVV.

The count of this clone is one. This chain connects TRBV15 to TRBJ2-3, with 10 bases lining up with TRBD2. The CDR3 has 16 amino acids. The germline V gene has CDR1 LNHNV and CDR2 YYDKDF (reference sequence). V was clipped by 1 base and J by 0 bases; unmatched bases: 1. The CDR3 loop is CATSRGTSGSTDTQYF. The DNA of the CDR3 is TGTGCCACCAGCAGAGGGACTAGCGGTAGCACAGATACGCAGTATTTT. The whole variable domain, remainder taken from reference TRBV15 and TRBJ2-3, is DAMVIQNPRYQVTQFGKPVTLSCSQTLNHNVMYWYQQKSSQAPKLLFHYYDKDFNNEADTPDNFQSRRPNTSFCFLDIRSPGLGDTAMYLCATSRGTSGSTDTQYFGPGTRLTVL.

The V and J genes are TRBV5-6 and TRBJ2-2; D is ambiguous. V was clipped by 1 base and J by 6 bases, with 16 bases between them. Germline CDR1 SGHDT, CDR2 YYEEEE. The CDR3 is made up of 16 amino acids. This chain's CDR3 is CASSLLVGSSAGELFF. The DNA of the CDR3 is TGTGCCAGCAGCTTGTTGGTCGGGTCCTCGGCCGGGGAGCTGTTTTTT.

The chain couples TRBV6-1 to TRBJ2-7; D is perhaps TRBD1 (6 bases). V lost 6 bases and J lost 1, with 16 bases in between. Looked up from germline, CDR1 is MNHNS and CDR2 is SASEGT. CDR3 size: 15 residues. The CDR3 DNA reads TGTGCCAGCAGACCAACCGGGACAACTTCCTACGAGCAGTACTTC. Encoded protein: CASRPTGTTSYEQYF.

The chain employs TRBV5-4 and TRBJ2-2; 9 bases are a match to TRBD2. Per the germline V gene, CDR1 is SGHNT and CDR2 is YYREEE (reference sequence). The V and J ends lost 5 bases and 4 bases, in that order; junction bases with no gene match: 6. The CDR3 has 15 residues. The CDR3 is CASRKGTSRTGELFF. The CDR3 bases are TGTGCCAGCAGGAAAGGGACTAGCCGCACCGGGGAGCTGTTTTTT.

V usage is TRBV18 and J usage is TRBJ1-1; TRBD1 agrees at 8 bases. Germline V gene lookup returns CDR1 KGHSH and CDR2 LQKENI. This CDR3 region has 18 residues. J lost 0 bases, V lost 0 bases, and 9 bases had no gene match. The CDR3 loop is CASSPPNGQGDMNTEAFF. CDR3 bases: TGTGCCAGCTCACCACCGAATGGACAGGGCGACATGAACACTGAAGCTTTCTTT.

CDR3: CASSEARVAGTDTQYF. As DNA, the CDR3 is TGTGCCAGCAGTGAAGCGAGGGTAGCGGGCACAGATACGCAGTATTTT. This chain uses TRBV2 with TRBJ2-3, with D maybe TRBD2 (6 bases). Germline loops: CDR1 SNHLY, CDR2 FYNNEI. This CDR3 contains 16 residues. Trimming cost V 0 bases and J 1 base, with 11 bases left between them.

The gene calls are TRBV18 and TRBJ2-7, with unresolved D. The CDR3 runs to 11 residues. Germline V gene lookup returns CDR1 KGHSH and CDR2 LQKENI. V shed 3 bases and J shed 5 bases, with 5 bases lying between them. Written as DNA, the CDR3 is TGTGCCAGCTCACCGAAGGACGAGCAGTACTTC. Translating it yields CASSPKDEQYF. The full variable domain, with the rest looked up from reference TRBV18 and TRBJ2-7, is NAGVMQNPRHLVRRRGQEARLRCSPMKGHSHVYWYRQLPEEGLKFMVYLQKENIIDESGMPKERFSAEFPKEGPSILRIQQVVRGDSAAYFCASSPKDEQYFGPGTRLTVT.

This clone has more than one count but fewer than ten. The chain joins TRBV19 to TRBJ1-6, with D uncertain. Germline CDR1 reads LNHDA; CDR2 reads SQIVND (reference sequence). The V gene lost 5 bases and the J gene lost 8 bases, with 16 bases spanning the gap. CDR3 length equals 15 residues. CDR3 DNA sequence: TGTGCCAGTAGTCCGCAGACGGGGATCCATTCACCCCTCCACTTT. Translation: CASSPQTGIHSPLHF.

V is TRBV7-2 and J is TRBJ2-3; D gene ambiguous. Trimming took off 2 bases at V and 3 bases at J, with 6 bases between the two ends. CDR1 and CDR2 (germline): SGHTA, FQGNSA. The CDR3 consists of 13 residues. The CDR3 spells CASSLSGTDTQYF. The CDR3 DNA is TGTGCCAGCAGCTTATCCGGGACAGATACGCAGTATTTT.

This clone was observed a single time. V is TRBV25-1 and J is TRBJ2-5; TRBD1 aligns across 7 bases. Germline trimming cut 3 bases from V and 2 bases from J; bases unmatched to any gene: 6. CDR3 length: 15 amino acids. Germline-derived CDR1 and CDR2 are MGHDK and SYGVNS. CDR3 in amino acids: CASSDSGGAQETQYF. The DNA of the CDR3 is TGTGCCAGCAGTGATTCAGGGGGAGCGCAAGAGACCCAGTACTTC.

The V call is TRBV28, the J call TRBJ1-5; tentative D call: TRBD1 (5 bases). The CDR3 length is 15 residues. CDR1 and CDR2 (germline): MDHEN, SYDVKM. V was cut by 7 bases and J by 4 bases, with 17 bases left in between. The CDR3 sequence: CASKNGGGRNQPQHF. CDR3 DNA sequence: TGTGCCAGCAAAAATGGGGGAGGTCGGAATCAGCCCCAGCATTTT.

This rearrangement joins TRBV6-1 to TRBJ2-1, with D possibly being TRBD1 or TRBD2 (5 bases each). The length of the CDR3 is 16 residues. V lost 1 base, J lost 6 bases, and 16 bases lay in between. Germline-derived CDR1 and CDR2 are MNHNS and SASEGT. The CDR3 bases are TGTGCCAGCAGTGAAGTTCGAGGGGCTTATGCCAATGAGCAGTTCTTC. Encoded protein: CASSEVRGAYANEQFF.

The chain is built from TRBV28 and TRBJ1-4, with unresolved D. Germline-derived CDR1 and CDR2 are MDHEN and SYDVKM. The V end was cut by 5 bases, the J end by 8 bases, with 15 bases between. The CDR3 contains 14 residues. CDR3 in DNA: TGTGCCAGCAGTCCACCTCGGGGTACCGAAAAACTGTTTTTT. It encodes CASSPPRGTEKLFF.

This clone appeared a few times. The chain uses TRBV11-3 and TRBJ1-1; D remains unclear. The CDR3 is 14 amino acids. Germline CDR1 reads SGHNT; CDR2 reads YENEEA. Trimming shortened V by 5 bases and J by 4 bases, and 14 bases separated the two germline ends. Here the CDR3 reads CASSHRRAGTEAFF. The CDR3, as DNA: TGTGCCAGCAGCCACCGAAGGGCGGGCACTGAAGCTTTCTTT.

The CDR3 is CASSLGQGSNEKLFF. The CDR3 DNA sequence: TGTGCCAGCAGCTTGGGACAGGGGTCAAATGAAAAACTGTTTTTT. The gene calls are TRBV5-6 and TRBJ1-4; 8 bases are a match to TRBD1. Germline CDR1 SGHDT, CDR2 YYEEEE. V lost 0 bases to trimming and J lost 5 bases; unmatched junction nucleotides: 3. There are 15 residues in the CDR3. The full variable domain, in which reference TRBV5-6 and TRBJ1-4 provide the parts outside the CDR3, is DAGVTQSPTHLIKTRGQQVTLRCSPKSGHDTVSWYQQALGQGPQFIFQYYEEEERQRGNFPDRFSGHQFPNYSSELNVNALLLGDSALYLCASSLGQGSNEKLFFGSGTQLSVL.

The chain is built from TRBV11-1 and TRBJ2-1; 12 nucleotides align to TRBD2. The V gene's germline CDR1 is SGHAT and CDR2 FQDESV (reference sequence). There are 16 residues in the CDR3. The J segment lost 5 bases and the V segment lost 1 base, leaving 3 bases of the junction unmatched. The CDR3: CASSLGLAGDHNEQFF. In DNA, the CDR3 is TGTGCCAGCAGCTTAGGACTAGCGGGAGATCACAATGAGCAGTTCTTC.

The chain combines TRBV21-1 with TRBJ1-2; the D call TRBD1 from the table was never checked on the DNA. TRBV21-1 is shown as a pseudogene. This CDR3 spans 13 amino acids. CDR3 coding DNA: TGTGCCACCTACAGGGGGCAGGATTCTGGCTACACCTTC. Translated, it gives CATYRGQDSGYTF.

This clone has more than one count but fewer than ten. V gene TRBV10-3 combines with J gene TRBJ2-7; D is ambiguous. Germline CDR1 ENHRY, CDR2 SYGVKD. The V end lost 7 bases, the J end lost 4 bases, and 2 bases lay between the germline ends. The CDR3 runs 9 residues. The DNA of the CDR3 is TGTGCCATCACATACGAGCAGTACTTC. Its translation: CAITYEQYF.

The rearrangement links TRBV5-1 to TRBJ2-7; TRBD1 matches at 8 bases. This CDR3 region has 14 residues. V lost 4 bases, J lost 4 bases, and 7 bases stayed unmatched. Germline-derived CDR1 and CDR2 are SGHRS and YFSETQ. In nucleotides, the CDR3 is TGCGCCAGCAGCACAGGGGGAGAAAGGTACGAGCAGTACTTC. This encodes CASSTGGERYEQYF.

This clone was observed a single time. The V and J genes are TRBV28 and TRBJ2-2; no clear D gene. Trimming stripped 2 bases from V and 6 bases from J, with 13 bases between. This CDR3 comprises 15 residues. Germline V gene lookup returns CDR1 MDHEN and CDR2 SYDVKM. The CDR3 DNA reads TGTGCCAGCAGTTTACTGGCTAGACTCCCCGGGGAGCTGTTTTTT. It yields the protein CASSLLARLPGELFF.